The entry below describes one TCR beta chain. Its antigen is not known. The CDR3 sequence is 16 residues long. The germline CDR1 and CDR2 sequences are LNHDA and SQIVND (reference sequence). V was shortened by 5 bases and J by 0 bases, with 16 bases between the two germline ends. The data originate from a study of siplizumab effects on memory and regulatory T cells. The study's findings and limits: In roughly 75-97% of proliferating CD4+ or CD8+ clones, a naive or memory phenotype could not be assigned. Just a small share of alloreactive clones was traced back to unstimulated subsets. Alloreactive sequences from unstimulated CD4+ memory cells fell significantly with siplizumab. Naive T cells apparently outstripped memory cells in diversity and seemed major alloresponse contributors.

TCRdb keeps only in-frame clones here, not all; method: immunoSEQ multiplex PCR. This sample yields 75,000 to 95,000 clones, of which about nine tenths are seen a single time; around 16% belongs to the top ten. The sequenced sample was CD4+ T cells sorted from blood. The chain carries TRBV19 and TRBJ1-1; TRBD1 is a possible D gene (6 bases). The sequence was collected from a human donor in good health. The CDR3 nucleotides are TGTGCCAGTAGTGACTTTCCAGGGGTGGTGAACACTGAAGCTTTCTTT. Residues: CASSDFPGVVNTEAFF.